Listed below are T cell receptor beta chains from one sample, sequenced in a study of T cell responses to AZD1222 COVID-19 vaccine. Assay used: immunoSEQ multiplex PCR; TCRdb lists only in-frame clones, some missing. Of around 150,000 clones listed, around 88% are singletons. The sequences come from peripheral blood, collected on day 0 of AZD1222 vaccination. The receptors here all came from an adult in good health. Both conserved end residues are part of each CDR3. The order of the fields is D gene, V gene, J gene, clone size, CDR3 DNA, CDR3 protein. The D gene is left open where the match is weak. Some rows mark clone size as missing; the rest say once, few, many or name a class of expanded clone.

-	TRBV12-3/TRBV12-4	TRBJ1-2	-	TGTGCCAGCAGTGACAGCTTCTATGGCTACACCTTC	CASSDSFYGYTF
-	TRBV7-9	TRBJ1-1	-	TGTGCCAGCAGCTTAGTCGGGCGCGAGGGTGTTCGGGACACTGAAGCTTTCTTT	CASSLVGREGVRDTEAFF
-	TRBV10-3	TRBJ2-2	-	TGTGCCATCAGTGAGTCGAGGTTGAAGGGTATAGCCACCGGGGAGCTGTTTTTT	CAISESRLKGIATGELFF
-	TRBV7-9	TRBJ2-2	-	TGTGCCAGCAGCTTAGAAGGTAGAGGGACGAACACCGGGGAGCTGTTTTTT	CASSLEGRGTNTGELFF
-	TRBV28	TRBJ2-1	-	TGTGCCAGCACCTTGGCAAATGAGCAGTTCTTC	CASTLANEQFF
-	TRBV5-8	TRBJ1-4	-	TGTGCCAGCAGCTTGGGCCGCAGGGCAACTAATGAAAAACTGTTTTTT	CASSLGRRATNEKLFF
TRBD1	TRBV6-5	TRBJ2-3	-	TGTGCCAGCGCGGACTGGGACAGGGGTACAGATACGCAGTATTTT	CASADWDRGTDTQYF
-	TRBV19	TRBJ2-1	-	TGTGCCAGTAGTAGGCTTGATCGGTCCAATGAGCAGTTCTTC	CASSRLDRSNEQFF
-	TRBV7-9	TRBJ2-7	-	TGTGCCAGCAGCTTAACATCCTACGAGCAGTACTTC	CASSLTSYEQYF
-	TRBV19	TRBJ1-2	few	TGTGCCAGTACAAACAGCATTTATGGCTACACCTTC	CASTNSIYGYTF
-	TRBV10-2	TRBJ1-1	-	TGCGCCAGCAGTGAGGCGCCCCAGGGTCTGAACACTGAAGCTTTCTTT	CASSEAPQGLNTEAFF
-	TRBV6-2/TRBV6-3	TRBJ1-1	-	TGTGCCAGCAGTTCCCCCCCGGTTGGAGTACAGGGCGCTGAAGCTTTCTTT	CASSSPPVGVQGAEAFF
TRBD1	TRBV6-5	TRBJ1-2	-	TGTGCCAGCAGTTCCTGGACAGGGTTGAGCTATGGCTACACCTTC	CASSSWTGLSYGYTF
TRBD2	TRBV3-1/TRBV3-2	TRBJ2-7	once	TGTGCCAGCAGCCTTAGCGGGGTTCCCCACGAGCAGTACTTC	CASSLSGVPHEQYF
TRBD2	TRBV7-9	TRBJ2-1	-	TGTGCCAGCAGCTTAAAGGCTAGCGGGTACTACAATGAGCAGTTCTTC	CASSLKASGYYNEQFF
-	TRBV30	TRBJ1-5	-	TGTGCCTGGAGTGGGGGGGTTAGCAATCAGCCCCAGCATTTT	CAWSGGVSNQPQHF
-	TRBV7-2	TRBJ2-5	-	TGTGCCAGCAACCAGGGAGTAGAGACCCAGTACTTC	CASNQGVETQYF
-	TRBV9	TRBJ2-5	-	TGTGCCAGCAGCACAGACCTCCGGGGCTCGTGGGAGACCCAGTACTTC	CASSTDLRGSWETQYF
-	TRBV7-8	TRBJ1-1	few	TGTGCCAGCAGCTTAGGCAGTGAAGCTTTCTTT	CASSLGSEAFF
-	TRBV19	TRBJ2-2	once	TGTGCCAGTAGTATTGGTCTATTAGGGACCGGGGAGCTGTTTTTT	CASSIGLLGTGELFF
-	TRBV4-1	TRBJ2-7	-	TGTGCCAGCAGCCAAGATCATTGGACCGAGCAGTACTTC	CASSQDHWTEQYF
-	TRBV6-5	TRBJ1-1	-	TGTGCCAGCAGTTACGCGGGGGCAGGCACTGAAGCTTTCTTT	CASSYAGAGTEAFF
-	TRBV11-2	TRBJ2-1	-	TGTGCCAGCAGCTTAGGGATGAATGAGCAGTTCTTC	CASSLGMNEQFF
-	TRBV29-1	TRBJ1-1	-	TGCAGCGTTGGGGGGAGGGAGAACACTGAAGCTTTCTTT	CSVGGRENTEAFF
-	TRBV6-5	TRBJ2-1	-	TGTGCCAGCAATGGAGTTCCGAGCTCCTACAATGAGCAGTTCTTC	CASNGVPSSYNEQFF
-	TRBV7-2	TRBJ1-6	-	TGTGCCAGCAGCCCTGGGACTTCCTATAATTCACCCCTCCACTTT	CASSPGTSYNSPLHF
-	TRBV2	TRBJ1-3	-	TGTGCCAGCAGTGAAGGGGGAAACACCATATATTTT	CASSEGGNTIYF
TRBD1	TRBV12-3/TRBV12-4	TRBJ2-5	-	TGTGCCAGCGAGGGGAAGGGGACAGTGACCCAGTACTTC	CASEGKGTVTQYF
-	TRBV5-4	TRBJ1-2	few	TGTGCCAGCAGCCTTCTTGGGGGCTATGGCTACACCTTC	CASSLLGGYGYTF
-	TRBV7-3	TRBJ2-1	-	TGTGCCAGCAGCCTACAAAGCGGGCCCCTAATCGAGCAGTTCTTC	CASSLQSGPLIEQFF
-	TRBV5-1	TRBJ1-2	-	TGCGCCAGCAGCCCTGGCAGCGCTAACTATGGCTACACCTTC	CASSPGSANYGYTF
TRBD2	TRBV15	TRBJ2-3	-	TGTGCCACCAGCAGGGGACTAGCAGCAGATACGCAGTATTTT	CATSRGLAADTQYF
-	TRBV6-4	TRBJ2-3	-	TGTGCCAGCAGTGCCGCGGGGGCCAGCACAGATACGCAGTATTTT	CASSAAGASTDTQYF
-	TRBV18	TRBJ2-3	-	TGTGCCAGCTCAGGCCCCCGGCACACAGATACGCAGTATTTT	CASSGPRHTDTQYF
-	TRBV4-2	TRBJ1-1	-	TGTGCCAGCAGCCACCCGACAGCCAACACTGAAGCTTTCTTT	CASSHPTANTEAFF
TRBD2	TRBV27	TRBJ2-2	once	TGTGCCAGCAGCGGGCGGAGCGGGAGGATAGGCGGGGAGCTGTTTTTT	CASSGRSGRIGGELFF
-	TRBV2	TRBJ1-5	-	TGTGCCAGCAGTGAATGGGTAGGAAGCAATCAGCCCCAGCATTTT	CASSEWVGSNQPQHF
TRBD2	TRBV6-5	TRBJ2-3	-	TGTGCCAGCAGTTACTCTCCTAGCGGGGTCACAGATACGCAGTATTTT	CASSYSPSGVTDTQYF
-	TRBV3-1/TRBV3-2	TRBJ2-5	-	TGTGCCAGCAGCCAAGTCCCAATAGTGGGAGCAGAAGAGACCCAGTACTTC	CASSQVPIVGAEETQYF
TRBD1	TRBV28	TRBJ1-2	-	TGTGCCAGCAGTTCGGGACAGGGTGGCGTTGACTATGGCTACACCTTC	CASSSGQGGVDYGYTF
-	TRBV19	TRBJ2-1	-	TGTGCCAGTAGTATTAGTCCGTTGGAGCAGTTCTTC	CASSISPLEQFF
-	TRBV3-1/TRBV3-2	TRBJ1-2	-	TGTGCCAGCAGCCAAGACGGCGGAAACTATGGCTACACCTTC	CASSQDGGNYGYTF
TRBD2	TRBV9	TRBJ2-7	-	TGTGCCAGCAGCTTCGGACTAGCGGCCTACGAGCAGTACTTC	CASSFGLAAYEQYF